Listed here are 4 T cell receptor beta chains from one sample, sequenced in a study of radiation and T cells in renal cell carcinoma. The time point here: baseline pretreatment blood. Treatment here: 15 Gy SBRT to primary tumor, nephrectomy 4 weeks later. The method was immunoSEQ multiplex PCR; TCRdb's version includes in-frame clones alone and lacks a portion of them. The table has 140,000 to 150,000 clones, about 87% seen once; the top ten hold around 4%. Sequenced material: blood, taken from a patient whose treatment included radiotherapy and nephrectomy. The receptors derive from a woman aged 70-85 years with renal cell carcinoma.

The chain carries TRBV6-1 and TRBJ2-2; tentatively, D is TRBD1 (5 bases). Deletions cut 2 bases from V and 6 bases from J, with 7 bases between. The CDR3 is made up of 13 amino acids. Germline V gene data show CDR1 as MNHNS and CDR2 as SASEGT. The CDR3 sequence: CASSELGAGELFF. CDR3 coding DNA: TGTGCCAGCAGTGAACTAGGGGCCGGGGAGCTGTTTTTT.

The sample holds one count of this clone. The rearrangement uses TRBV6-5 and TRBJ1-2; no clear D. This CDR3 is built from 11 residues. Germline CDR1 is MNHEY and CDR2 is SVGAGI. V lost 6 bases to trimming and J lost 5 bases, with 7 bases between them. The CDR3 region is CASRSDYGYTF. As DNA, the CDR3 is TGTGCCAGCAGGTCAGATTATGGCTACACCTTC.

The chain carries TRBV6-1 and TRBJ2-7, with D perhaps matching TRBD1 or TRBD2 (5 bases each). V dropped 0 bases and J dropped 3 bases, with 9 bases sitting between them. CDR3 length equals 14 residues. The germline V gene encodes CDR1 MNHNS and CDR2 SASEGT. The CDR3 loop is CASSEALGVYEQYF. In DNA form, the CDR3 reads TGTGCCAGCAGTGAAGCCCTGGGGGTCTACGAGCAGTACTTC.

V is TRBV6-1 and J is TRBJ1-3; the match to TRBD1 covers 7 bases. With V trimmed by 6 bases and J by 5 bases, 10 bases remained unmatched. The length of the CDR3 is 15 residues. Germline V lookup: CDR1 MNHNS, CDR2 SASEGT. The CDR3 coding sequence is TGTGCCAGCAGGGATATCCGACAGGGACGAAACACCATATATTTT. Protein sequence: CASRDIRQGRNTIYF.